The T cell receptor (beta chain) under discussion was sequenced for a study of OX40 agonist ivuxolimab in advanced cancers. On the study more broadly: Three patients, one with hepatocellular carcinoma and two with cutaneous melanoma, responded partially.

Measured with immunoSEQ multiplex PCR; TCRdb has only the in-frame clones, and not every one. The repertoire consists of 35,000 to 50,000 clones, with approximately 90% occurring once and the leading ten covering over 0.55%. CDR1 is SGHRS, CDR2 YFSETQ, per germline. The J segment lost 2 bases and the V segment lost 2 bases, leaving 2 bases of the junction unmatched. CDR3 size: 15 residues. Specimen: CD4+ or CD8+ T cells sorted from blood, collected in a trial of the OX40 agonist ivuxolimab. This chain joins TRBV5-1 and TRBJ2-5; TRBD2 matches 11 bases. This clonotype was obtained from an adult with an advanced solid tumor such as melanoma, head and neck, liver or kidney cancer. The CDR3 is CASSFGTSGQETQYF. As DNA, the CDR3 is TGCGCCAGCAGCTTTGGGACTAGCGGACAAGAGACCCAGTACTTC.